This T cell receptor beta chain was observed in a study of shared clonotypes between healthy human individuals. Germline trimming cut 6 bases from V and 9 bases from J; bases unmatched to any gene: 10. The CDR3 spans 16 residues. CDR1 and CDR2 (germline): SGHTA, FQGTGA. An assay was performed, and its level was deep. Clones were sequenced by immunoSEQ multiplex PCR, and TCRdb holds only the in-frame ones, with some missing. The table shows about half a million clones, with around 73% occurring only once. The chain employs TRBV7-3 and TRBJ2-1, with TRBD2 matching over 14 bases. The sequencing input was PBMCs. The receptor was derived from a woman aged 40 to 50 in good health. Some clones in this sample may be carry-over from other donors' samples. The CDR3 nucleotides read TGTGCCAGCAGTCACGGGACTAGCGGGAGTATAGGTGAGCAGTTCTTC. It yields the protein CASSHGTSGSIGEQFF.